The clone carrying this T cell receptor (beta chain) was seen at least ten times. The antigen is unknown. The library protocol tagged individual cDNA molecules with unique molecular identifiers. TCRdb used MiXCR to reprocess the 5' RACE reads, holding one entry per CDR3 protein. The table lists 25,000 to 30,000 distinct CDR3 sequences, about 5% of them singletons. The sample belongs to a study of early T cells in non-severe SARS-CoV-2 infection. The wider study: Bulk RNA taken from unsorted whole blood was sequenced, leaving chains unpaired. The study's findings and limits: Lookups in VDJdb leaned toward anti-spike CD8 responses and missed private and CD4 specificities.

J was trimmed by 3 bases and V by 4 bases; bases with no gene match: 9. The CDR3 loop spans 16 amino acids. Germline V CDR1 and CDR2: LNHDA, SQIVND (reference sequence). This chain links TRBV19 with TRBJ2-1; 7 nucleotides match TRBD1. This TCR derives from an adult who was a healthcare worker with PCR-confirmed SARS-CoV-2 infection or an uninfected control (not recorded which). The material sequenced was whole blood. In nucleotides, the CDR3 is TGTGCCAGTAGTAAACTGGGACAGAAAATCTACAATGAGCAGTTCTTC. It encodes CASSKLGQKIYNEQFF.